A selection of T cell receptor beta chains follows, all from one sample in a study of CD8 T cells in ankylosing spondylitis. TCRdb re-called the 5' RACE reads with MiXCR, one entry per CDR3 protein. The sample has over 100,000 distinct CDR3 sequences; 6% to 8.5% are singletons. Sequenced: blood, either unsorted or a sorted T cell fraction (not recorded which). The receptors here all came from a male donor with ankylosing spondylitis or in good health (not recorded which). Each CDR3 is given with its conserved first and last residue. The order of the fields is CDR3 protein, CDR3 DNA, clone size, J gene, V gene, D gene. D genes are given only for firm matches. Expanded clones are given a class, and other clones once, few, many or no size at all.

cdr3_aa: CASSSGQPSYGYTF
cdr3_nt: TGCGCCAGCAGCTCAGGACAGCCTTCCTATGGCTACACCTTC
clone_size: many
j_call: TRBJ1-2
v_call: TRBV5-1
d_call: .

cdr3_aa: CASSLLASEGEQFF
cdr3_nt: TGCGCCAGCAGCTTACTAGCCAGCGAAGGCGAGCAGTTCTTC
clone_size: .
j_call: TRBJ2-1
v_call: TRBV5-1
d_call: .

cdr3_aa: CASSLDGNTGELFF
cdr3_nt: TGCGCCAGCAGCTTGGACGGGAACACCGGGGAGCTGTTTTTT
clone_size: many
j_call: TRBJ2-2
v_call: TRBV5-1
d_call: .

cdr3_aa: CASSSDRGFGEQYF
cdr3_nt: TGTGCCAGCAGCTCGGACAGGGGCTTCGGTGAGCAGTACTTC
clone_size: .
j_call: TRBJ2-7
v_call: TRBV7-6
d_call: TRBD1

cdr3_aa: CASSFPTGGGTEAFF
cdr3_nt: TGTGCCAGCAGCTTCCCCACAGGGGGAGGCACTGAAGCTTTCTTT
clone_size: few
j_call: TRBJ1-1
v_call: TRBV7-8
d_call: TRBD1

cdr3_aa: CASSTDRGLGGDEQFF
cdr3_nt: TGTGCCAGCAGTACGGACAGGGGACTAGGAGGCGATGAGCAGTTCTTC
clone_size: .
j_call: TRBJ2-1
v_call: TRBV5-4
d_call: .

cdr3_aa: CASTRRQPQHF
cdr3_nt: TGTGCCAGCACCCGGCGGCAGCCCCAGCATTTT
clone_size: many
j_call: TRBJ1-5
v_call: TRBV21-1
d_call: .

cdr3_aa: CASGDRGAYEQYF
cdr3_nt: TGTGCCAGCGGGGACAGGGGAGCCTACGAGCAGTACTTC
clone_size: many
j_call: TRBJ2-7
v_call: TRBV28
d_call: TRBD1

cdr3_aa: CASSLYTGANYGYTF
cdr3_nt: TGCGCCAGCAGCTTGTATACAGGGGCTAACTATGGCTACACCTTC
clone_size: few
j_call: TRBJ1-2
v_call: TRBV5-1
d_call: TRBD1

cdr3_aa: CASSLGTSSGTQYF
cdr3_nt: TGTGCCAGCAGCTTAGGGACTAGCAGCGGTACGCAGTATTTT
clone_size: many
j_call: TRBJ2-3
v_call: TRBV7-9
d_call: TRBD2

cdr3_aa: CSVVQGATGNTIYF
cdr3_nt: TGCAGCGTGGTACAGGGGGCAACTGGAAACACCATATATTTT
clone_size: .
j_call: TRBJ1-3
v_call: TRBV29-1
d_call: TRBD1

cdr3_aa: CSAPPPSGSTNEQFF
cdr3_nt: TGCAGTGCCCCTCCTCCTAGCGGGAGCACGAATGAGCAGTTCTTC
clone_size: many
j_call: TRBJ2-1
v_call: TRBV20-1
d_call: TRBD2

cdr3_aa: CAIGSGREETQYF
cdr3_nt: TGTGCCATCGGTAGCGGGAGGGAAGAGACCCAGTACTTC
clone_size: many
j_call: TRBJ2-5
v_call: TRBV10-3
d_call: TRBD2